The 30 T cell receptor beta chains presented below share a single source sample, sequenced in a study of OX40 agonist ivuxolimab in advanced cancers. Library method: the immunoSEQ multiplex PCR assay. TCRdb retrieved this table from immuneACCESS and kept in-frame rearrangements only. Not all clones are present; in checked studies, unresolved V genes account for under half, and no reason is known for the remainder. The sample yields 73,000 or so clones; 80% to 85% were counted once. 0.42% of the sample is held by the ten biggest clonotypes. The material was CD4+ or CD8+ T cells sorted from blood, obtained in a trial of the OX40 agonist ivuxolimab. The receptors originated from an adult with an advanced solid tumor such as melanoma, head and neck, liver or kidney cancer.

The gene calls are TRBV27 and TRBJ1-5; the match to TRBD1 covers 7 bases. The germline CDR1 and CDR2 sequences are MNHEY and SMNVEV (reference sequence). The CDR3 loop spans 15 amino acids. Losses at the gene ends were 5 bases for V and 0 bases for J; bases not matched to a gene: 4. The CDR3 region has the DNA TGTGCCAGCAGTACCACAGGGGCTAGCAATCAGCCCCAGCATTTT. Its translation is CASSTTGASNQPQHF.

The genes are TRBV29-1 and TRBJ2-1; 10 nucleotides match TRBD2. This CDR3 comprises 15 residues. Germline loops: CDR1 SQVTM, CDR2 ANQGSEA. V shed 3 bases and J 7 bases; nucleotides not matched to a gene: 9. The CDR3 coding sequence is TGCAGCGTTGAGGATCAGCGGGGGGGCCTGAATGAGCAGTTCTTC. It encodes CSVEDQRGGLNEQFF.

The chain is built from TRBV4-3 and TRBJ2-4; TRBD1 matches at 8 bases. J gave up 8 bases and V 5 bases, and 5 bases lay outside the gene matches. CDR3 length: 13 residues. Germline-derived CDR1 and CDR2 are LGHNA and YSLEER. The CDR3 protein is CASSEDRADIQYF. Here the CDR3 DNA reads TGCGCCAGCAGCGAGGACAGGGCGGACATTCAGTACTTC.

CDR3 amino acids: CAWTGDSNQPQHF. The CDR3, as DNA: TGTGCCTGGACAGGGGATAGCAATCAGCCCCAGCATTTT. The V call is TRBV30, the J call TRBJ1-5; D might be TRBD1 (6 bases). V was shortened by 4 bases and J by 0 bases, with 7 bases between the two germline ends. This CDR3 contains 13 residues. Germline values: CDR1 GTSNPN, CDR2 SVGIG (reference sequence).

The CDR3: CASRTRDYSNQPQHF. CDR3 nucleotides: TGTGCCAGCAGGACTAGGGATTATAGCAATCAGCCCCAGCATTTT. The chain recombines TRBV6-5 with TRBJ1-5, with D uncertain. V shed 6 bases and J shed 0 bases, with 12 bases lying between them. The CDR3 is made up of 15 amino acids. Germline CDR1 MNHEY, CDR2 SVGAGI.

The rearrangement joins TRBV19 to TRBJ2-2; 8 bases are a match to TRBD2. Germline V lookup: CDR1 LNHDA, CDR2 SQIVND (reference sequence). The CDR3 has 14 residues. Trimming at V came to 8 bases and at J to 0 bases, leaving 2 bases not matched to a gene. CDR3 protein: CASATSANTGELFF. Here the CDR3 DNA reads TGTGCCAGTGCGACTAGCGCGAACACCGGGGAGCTGTTTTTT.

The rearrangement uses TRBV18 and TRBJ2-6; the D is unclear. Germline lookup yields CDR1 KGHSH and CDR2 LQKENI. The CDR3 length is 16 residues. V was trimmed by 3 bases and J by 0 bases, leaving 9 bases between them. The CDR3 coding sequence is TGTGCCAGCTCACCGCAGACGGCCTCTGGGGCCAACGTCCTGACTTTC. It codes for CASSPQTASGANVLTF.

CDR3 DNA sequence: TGTGCCAGCAGCCAAGACGATCTCGTATTCACAGATACGCAGTATTTT. Protein: CASSQDDLVFTDTQYF. The chain links TRBV14 to TRBJ2-3, with D unclear. Per the germline V gene, CDR1 is SGHDN and CDR2 is FVKESK. V lost 0 bases to trimming and J lost 2 bases, with 12 bases between them. There are 16 residues in the CDR3.

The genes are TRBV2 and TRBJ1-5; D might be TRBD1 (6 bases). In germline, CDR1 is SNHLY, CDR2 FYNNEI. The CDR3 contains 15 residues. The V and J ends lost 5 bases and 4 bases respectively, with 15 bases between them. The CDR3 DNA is TGTGCCAGCAGTTTACAGGGTTTGCCGAATCAGCCCCAGCATTTT. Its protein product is CASSLQGLPNQPQHF.

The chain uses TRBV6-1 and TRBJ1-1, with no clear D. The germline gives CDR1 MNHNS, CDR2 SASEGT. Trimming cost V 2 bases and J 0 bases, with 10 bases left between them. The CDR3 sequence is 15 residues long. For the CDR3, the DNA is TGTGCCAGCAGTGAATCCCGTAGAATGAACACTGAAGCTTTCTTT. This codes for CASSESRRMNTEAFF.

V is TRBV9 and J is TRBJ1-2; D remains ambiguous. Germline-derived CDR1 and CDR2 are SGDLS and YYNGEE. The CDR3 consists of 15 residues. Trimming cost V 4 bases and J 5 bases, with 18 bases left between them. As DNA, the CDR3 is TGTGCCAGCAGCCCCCAGCTGGGGTTCGGGTATGGCTACACCTTC. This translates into CASSPQLGFGYGYTF.

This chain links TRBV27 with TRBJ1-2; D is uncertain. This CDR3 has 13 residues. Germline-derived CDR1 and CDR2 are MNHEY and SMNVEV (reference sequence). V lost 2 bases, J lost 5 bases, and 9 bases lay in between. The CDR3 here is CASSLGEGYGYTF. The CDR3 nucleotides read TGTGCCAGCAGTTTAGGGGAAGGGTATGGCTACACCTTC.

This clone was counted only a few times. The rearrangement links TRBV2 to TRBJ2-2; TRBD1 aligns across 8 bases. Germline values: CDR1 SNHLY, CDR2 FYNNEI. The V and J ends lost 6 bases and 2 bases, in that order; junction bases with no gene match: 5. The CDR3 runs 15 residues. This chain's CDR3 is CASRGTGRNTGELFF. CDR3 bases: TGTGCCAGCAGAGGGACAGGCCGAAACACCGGGGAGCTGTTTTTT.

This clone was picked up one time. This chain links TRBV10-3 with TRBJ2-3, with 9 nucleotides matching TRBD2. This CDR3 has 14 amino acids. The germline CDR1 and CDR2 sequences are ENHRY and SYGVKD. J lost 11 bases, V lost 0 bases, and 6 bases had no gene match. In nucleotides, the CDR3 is TGTGCCATCAGTGAGTCAGGTAGCGGGGGCAGGCAGTATTTT. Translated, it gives CAISESGSGGRQYF.

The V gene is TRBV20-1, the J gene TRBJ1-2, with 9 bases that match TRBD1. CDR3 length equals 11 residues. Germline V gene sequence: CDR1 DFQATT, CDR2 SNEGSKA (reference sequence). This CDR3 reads CSLQGAQGYTF. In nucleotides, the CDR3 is TGCAGCTTACAGGGGGCGCAAGGCTACACCTTC.

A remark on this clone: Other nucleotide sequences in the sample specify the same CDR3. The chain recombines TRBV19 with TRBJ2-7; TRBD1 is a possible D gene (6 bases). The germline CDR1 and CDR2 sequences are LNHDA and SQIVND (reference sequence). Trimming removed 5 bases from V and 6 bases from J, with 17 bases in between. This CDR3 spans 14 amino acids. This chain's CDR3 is CASSSQGSKSEQYF. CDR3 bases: TGTGCCAGTAGTTCACAGGGAAGTAAAAGCGAGCAGTACTTC.

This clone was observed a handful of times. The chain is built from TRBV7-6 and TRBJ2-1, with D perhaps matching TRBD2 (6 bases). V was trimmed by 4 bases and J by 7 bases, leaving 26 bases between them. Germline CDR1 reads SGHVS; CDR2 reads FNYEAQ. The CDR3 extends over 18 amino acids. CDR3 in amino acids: CASSSSGIRRGKENEQFF. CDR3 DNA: TGTGCCAGCAGCTCCTCAGGCATTAGGCGGGGCAAGGAGAATGAGCAGTTCTTC.

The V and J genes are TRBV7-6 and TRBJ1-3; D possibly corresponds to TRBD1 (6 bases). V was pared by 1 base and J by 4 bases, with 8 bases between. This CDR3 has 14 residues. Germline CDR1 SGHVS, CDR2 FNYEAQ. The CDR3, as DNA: TGTGCCAGCAGCTTAGGAACAGGGGGAAACACCATATATTTT. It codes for CASSLGTGGNTIYF.

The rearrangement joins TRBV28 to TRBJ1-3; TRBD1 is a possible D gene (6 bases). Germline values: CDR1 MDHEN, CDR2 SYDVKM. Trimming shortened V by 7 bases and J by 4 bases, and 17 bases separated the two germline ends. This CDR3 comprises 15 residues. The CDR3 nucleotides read TGTGCCAGCACCCTAAGGGGGGCAAGGGGAAACACCATATATTTT. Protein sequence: CASTLRGARGNTIYF.

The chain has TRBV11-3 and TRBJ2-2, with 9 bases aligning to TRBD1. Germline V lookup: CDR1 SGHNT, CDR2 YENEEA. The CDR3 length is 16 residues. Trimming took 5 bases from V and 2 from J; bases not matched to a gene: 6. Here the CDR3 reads CASSDGTGTNTGELFF. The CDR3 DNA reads TGTGCCAGCAGCGATGGGACAGGGACTAACACCGGGGAGCTGTTTTTT.

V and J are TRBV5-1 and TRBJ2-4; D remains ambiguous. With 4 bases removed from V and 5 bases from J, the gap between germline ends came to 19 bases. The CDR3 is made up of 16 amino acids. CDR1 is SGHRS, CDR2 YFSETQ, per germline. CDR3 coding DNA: TGCGCCAGCAGCCCGGGCAGCAGAGGAACGGAAAACATTCAGTACTTC. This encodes CASSPGSRGTENIQYF.

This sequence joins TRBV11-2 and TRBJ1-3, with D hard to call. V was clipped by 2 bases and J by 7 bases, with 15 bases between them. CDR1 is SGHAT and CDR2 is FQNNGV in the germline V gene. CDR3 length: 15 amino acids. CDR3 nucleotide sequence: TGTGCCAGCAGCTTACTTCGGGCCCCGGGTAACACCATATATTTT. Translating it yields CASSLLRAPGNTIYF.

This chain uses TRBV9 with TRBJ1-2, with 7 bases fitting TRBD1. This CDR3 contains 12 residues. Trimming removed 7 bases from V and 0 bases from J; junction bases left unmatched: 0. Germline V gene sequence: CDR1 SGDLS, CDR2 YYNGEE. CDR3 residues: CASGQANYGYTF. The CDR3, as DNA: TGTGCCAGCGGACAGGCTAACTATGGCTACACCTTC.

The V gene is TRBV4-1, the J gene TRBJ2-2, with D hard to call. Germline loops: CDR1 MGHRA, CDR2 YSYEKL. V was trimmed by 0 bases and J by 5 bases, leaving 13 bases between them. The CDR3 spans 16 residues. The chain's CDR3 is CASSQDRTQGTGELFF. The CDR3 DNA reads TGCGCCAGCAGCCAAGATAGAACACAAGGGACCGGGGAGCTGTTTTTT.

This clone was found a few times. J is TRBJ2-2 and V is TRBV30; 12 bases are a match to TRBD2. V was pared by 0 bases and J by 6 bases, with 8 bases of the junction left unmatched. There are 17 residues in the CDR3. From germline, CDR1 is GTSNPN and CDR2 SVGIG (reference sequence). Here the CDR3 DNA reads TGTGCCTGGAGTGTACCGAGACTAGCGGGAGTGGCCGGGGAGCTGTTTTTT. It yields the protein CAWSVPRLAGVAGELFF.

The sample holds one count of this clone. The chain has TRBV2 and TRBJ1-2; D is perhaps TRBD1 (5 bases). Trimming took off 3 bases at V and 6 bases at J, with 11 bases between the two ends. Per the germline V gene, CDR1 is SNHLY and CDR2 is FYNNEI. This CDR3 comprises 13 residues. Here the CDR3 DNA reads TGTGCCAGCAGTGAGTCGGGGGTCGATGGCTACACCTTC. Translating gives CASSESGVDGYTF.

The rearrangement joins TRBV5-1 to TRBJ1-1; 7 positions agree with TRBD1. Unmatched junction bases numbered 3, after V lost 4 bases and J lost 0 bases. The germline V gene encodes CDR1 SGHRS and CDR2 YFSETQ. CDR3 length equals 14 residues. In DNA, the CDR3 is TGCGCCAGCAGCCGGGGACAGATGAACACTGAAGCTTTCTTT. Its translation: CASSRGQMNTEAFF.

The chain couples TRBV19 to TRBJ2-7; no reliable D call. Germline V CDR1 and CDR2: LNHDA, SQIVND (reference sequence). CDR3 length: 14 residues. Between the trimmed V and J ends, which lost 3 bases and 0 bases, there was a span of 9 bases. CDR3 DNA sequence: TGTGCCAGTAGTATGGTGCGGAGCTCCTACGAGCAGTACTTC. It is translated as CASSMVRSSYEQYF.

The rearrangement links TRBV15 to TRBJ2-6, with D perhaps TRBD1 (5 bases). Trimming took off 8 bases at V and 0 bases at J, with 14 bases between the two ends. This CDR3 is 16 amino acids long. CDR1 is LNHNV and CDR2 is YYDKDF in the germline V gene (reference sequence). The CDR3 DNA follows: TGTGCCACCTCCGGACAAGGCTTCTCTGGGGCCAACGTCCTGACTTTC. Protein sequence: CATSGQGFSGANVLTF.

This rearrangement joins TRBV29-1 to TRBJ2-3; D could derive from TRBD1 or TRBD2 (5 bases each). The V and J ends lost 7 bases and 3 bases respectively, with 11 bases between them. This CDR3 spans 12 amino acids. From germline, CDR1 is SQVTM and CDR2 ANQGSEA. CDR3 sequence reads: CSGGRETDTQYF. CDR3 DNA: TGCAGCGGGGGCAGGGAGACAGATACGCAGTATTTT.